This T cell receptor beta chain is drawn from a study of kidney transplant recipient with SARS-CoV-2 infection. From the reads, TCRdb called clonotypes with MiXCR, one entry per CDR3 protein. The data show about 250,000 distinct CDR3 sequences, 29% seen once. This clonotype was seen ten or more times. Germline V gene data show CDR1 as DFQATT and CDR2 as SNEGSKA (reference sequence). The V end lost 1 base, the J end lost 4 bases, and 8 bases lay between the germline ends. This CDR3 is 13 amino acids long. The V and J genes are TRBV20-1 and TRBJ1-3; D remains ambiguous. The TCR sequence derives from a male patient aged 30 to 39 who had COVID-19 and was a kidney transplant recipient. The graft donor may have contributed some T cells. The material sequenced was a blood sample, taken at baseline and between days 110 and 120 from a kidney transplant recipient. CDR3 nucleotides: TGCAGTGCTAGAGCTACAGCCGGAAACACCATATATTTT. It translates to CSARATAGNTIYF.